One and the same sample provided the 3 T cell receptor beta chains below, sequenced in a study of CD8 T cells in ankylosing spondylitis. TCRdb reprocessed the 5' RACE reads with MiXCR, giving one entry per CDR3 protein. In the table there are roughly 190,000 distinct CDR3 sequences, roughly 13% of which are singletons. Input material: blood, either unsorted or a sorted T cell fraction (not recorded which). Source of these receptors: a male donor with ankylosing spondylitis or in good health (not recorded which).

The chain links TRBV7-9 to TRBJ2-1; D unresolved. Germline CDR1 and CDR2: SEHNR and FQNEAQ (reference sequence). The CDR3 sequence is 16 residues long. V was pared by 5 bases and J by 4 bases, with 18 bases between. CDR3 loop: CASSPYTYGWYNEQFF. In DNA form, the CDR3 reads TGTGCCAGCAGCCCTTACACTTACGGGTGGTACAATGAGCAGTTCTTC.

V gene TRBV15 combines with J gene TRBJ1-4; a possible D gene is TRBD1 (6 bases). V lost 5 bases and J 7 bases, leaving 14 bases between the germline ends. The CDR3 length is 14 residues. Germline values: CDR1 LNHNV, CDR2 YYDKDF (reference sequence). For the CDR3, the DNA is TGTGCCACCAGCTTGGACAGAGAGTCTGAAAAACTGTTTTTT. It encodes CATSLDRESEKLFF.

The CDR3: CASSQEGGFYNEQFF. CDR3 in DNA: TGCGCCAGCAGCCAAGAGGGGGGCTTCTACAATGAGCAGTTCTTC. This sequence joins TRBV4-1 and TRBJ2-1, with D perhaps given as TRBD1 or TRBD2 (6 bases each). Germline V lookup: CDR1 MGHRA, CDR2 YSYEKL. V gave up 0 bases and J gave up 3 bases, with 9 bases separating them. The CDR3 spans 15 residues.